The next 27 T cell receptor beta chains were all read from a single sample in a study of graft-versus-host responses after intestinal transplantation. Tissue processing of the graft released intraepithelial and lamina propria lymphocytes from it. Clones were sequenced by immunoSEQ multiplex PCR, and TCRdb holds only the in-frame ones, with some missing. Of around 13,000 clones in the sample, just under 75% were seen once. Here the sequenced sample was ileum tissue, taken 16 days after intestinal transplant. These receptors were taken from a human patient who received an intestinal transplant, so some T cells may come from the graft donor.

This clone is classed as medium-sized. This rearrangement joins TRBV27 to TRBJ1-5; D call uncertain. The CDR3 is 17 residues long. Germline V CDR1 and CDR2: MNHEY, SMNVEV (reference sequence). Trimming left V 6 bases short and J 0 bases short, with 18 bases between. The DNA of the CDR3 is TGTGCCAGCAGCCCCTTGAACAGCCCCTATAGCAATCAGCCCCAGCATTTT. Its protein product is CASSPLNSPYSNQPQHF.

The rearrangement uses TRBV10-3 and TRBJ2-3; D may be TRBD2 (6 bases). Trimming removed 0 bases from V and 8 bases from J, with 12 bases in between. Germline lookup yields CDR1 ENHRY and CDR2 SYGVKD. The CDR3 extends over 14 amino acids. CDR3 nucleotide sequence: TGTGCCATCAGTGAGTCGGGACTGCGGGCTACGCAGTATTTT. Protein sequence: CAISESGLRATQYF.

This clone turned up a few times. The chain is built from TRBV11-2 and TRBJ2-3, with 9 nucleotides matching TRBD2. Germline loops: CDR1 SGHAT, CDR2 FQNNGV. V was clipped by 5 bases and J by 2 bases; unmatched bases: 8. The CDR3 length is 16 residues. CDR3 nucleotides: TGTGCCAGCAGCCAAAGAGCGGGAGGAACCACAGATACGCAGTATTTT. This gives the protein CASSQRAGGTTDTQYF.

The chain joins TRBV5-4 to TRBJ2-7, with 10 bases identical to TRBD2. CDR1 is SGHNT, CDR2 YYREEE, per germline (reference sequence). The CDR3 is 15 residues long. The V and J ends lost 3 bases and 2 bases, in that order; junction bases with no gene match: 5. The CDR3 protein is CASSSSSGGPYEQYF. The DNA for the CDR3 is TGTGCCAGCAGCTCTTCTAGCGGGGGACCCTACGAGCAGTACTTC.

In this sample, this clone turned up a few times. This chain links TRBV19 with TRBJ2-3; 11 bases are a match to TRBD1. Germline V gene lookup returns CDR1 LNHDA and CDR2 SQIVND (reference sequence). This CDR3 comprises 17 residues. Trimming cost V 5 bases and J 1 base; bases outside gene matches: 8. The CDR3 coding sequence is TGTGCCAGTAGTCCGCGGGACAGGGGGGTGGGCACAGATACGCAGTATTTT. Translated, it gives CASSPRDRGVGTDTQYF. The full variable domain, rest sourced from reference TRBV19 and TRBJ2-3, is DGGITQSPKYLFRKEGQNVTLSCEQNLNHDAMYWYRQDPGQGLRLIYYSQIVNDFQKGDIAEGYSVSREKKESFPLTVTSAQKNPTAFYLCASSPRDRGVGTDTQYFGPGTRLTVL.

This chain joins TRBV30 and TRBJ1-6; 12 bases line up with TRBD1. The length of the CDR3 is 15 residues. Looked up from germline, CDR1 is GTSNPN and CDR2 is SVGIG (reference sequence). V trimming: 1 base; J trimming: 9 bases; junction bases outside the gene matches: 4. CDR3 region: CAWSAGTGGGSPLHF. In nucleotides, the CDR3 is TGTGCCTGGAGTGCGGGGACAGGGGGCGGTTCACCCCTCCACTTT.

The chain links TRBV9 to TRBJ1-4; maybe TRBD1 (6 bases). Deletions cut 4 bases from V and 8 bases from J, with 21 bases between. Germline CDR1 reads SGDLS; CDR2 reads YYNGEE. The CDR3 covers 16 residues. CDR3 loop: CASSPWANRAGEKLFF. For the CDR3, the DNA is TGTGCCAGCAGCCCTTGGGCAAACAGGGCCGGGGAAAAACTGTTTTTT.

The genes are TRBV27 and TRBJ2-3; D possibly corresponds to TRBD1 (5 bases). The CDR3 is made up of 14 amino acids. Germline assignment: CDR1 MNHEY and CDR2 SMNVEV (reference sequence). The V end lost 3 bases, the J end lost 8 bases, and 15 bases lay between the germline ends. The CDR3 is CASSFLGPGITQYF. CDR3 in DNA: TGTGCCAGCAGTTTTCTGGGGCCCGGAATTACGCAGTATTTT.

The V gene is TRBV7-9, the J gene TRBJ2-2, with 8 positions matching TRBD2. The CDR3 runs 12 residues. Losses at the gene ends were 0 bases for V and 17 bases for J; bases not matched to a gene: 5. Germline CDR1 reads SEHNR; CDR2 reads FQNEAQ (reference sequence). The chain's CDR3 is CASSLAEGLAFF. The CDR3 nucleotides read TGTGCCAGCAGCTTAGCGGAAGGACTAGCTTTTTTT.

This clone showed up just a few times. The chain couples TRBV6-5 to TRBJ1-1; the D gene is possibly TRBD1 (5 bases). The germline gives CDR1 MNHEY, CDR2 SVGAGI. The CDR3 has 11 residues. V lost 7 bases and J lost 14, with 17 bases in between. The chain's CDR3 is CASMRAGERFF. The CDR3 DNA is TGTGCCAGCATGAGGGCGGGGGAAAGGTTCTTT.

This sequence joins TRBV11-2 and TRBJ2-7; 12 bases are a match to TRBD2. This CDR3 has 17 amino acids. Germline assignment: CDR1 SGHAT and CDR2 FQNNGV. The trim removed 2 bases at V and 2 bases at J, leaving 7 bases unmatched. The CDR3 sequence is CASSLLAGGPLAYEQYF. CDR3 in DNA: TGTGCCAGCAGCTTACTAGCGGGGGGGCCTCTGGCCTACGAGCAGTACTTC.

This sequence joins TRBV19 and TRBJ2-1; TRBD2 matches 8 bases. The CDR3 has 15 residues. The trim removed 3 bases at V and 6 bases at J, leaving 7 bases unmatched. In germline, CDR1 is LNHDA, CDR2 SQIVND (reference sequence). This CDR3 reads CASSIWLAGFNEQFF. The CDR3 DNA reads as TGTGCCAGTAGTATCTGGCTAGCGGGTTTCAATGAGCAGTTCTTC.

In its sample, this clone is large. The chain recombines TRBV4-1 with TRBJ1-2; the D gene is possibly TRBD1 (5 bases). V was pared by 3 bases and J by 6 bases, with 23 bases between. The germline V gene has CDR1 MGHRA and CDR2 YSYEKL. The CDR3 totals 17 residues. In nucleotides, the CDR3 is TGCGCCAGCAGCCAGCCGAATATCCTTCTTGGGGGGGATGGCTACACCTTC. It encodes CASSQPNILLGGDGYTF.

This clone was seen more than once but under ten times. V and J are TRBV6-4 and TRBJ2-6; 11 bases are a match to TRBD2. The CDR3 runs to 17 residues. In germline, CDR1 is MRHNA, CDR2 SNTAGT. Trimming cost V 2 bases and J 0 bases; bases outside gene matches: 0. CDR3 loop: CASSDGTSGSGANVLTF. CDR3 DNA sequence: TGTGCCAGCAGTGACGGGACTAGCGGCTCTGGGGCCAACGTCCTGACTTTC.

This chain links TRBV28 with TRBJ2-3, with a tentative D call TRBD2 (5 bases). Deletions cut 6 bases from V and 1 base from J, with 14 bases between. This CDR3 spans 15 amino acids. Looked up from germline, CDR1 is MDHEN and CDR2 is SYDVKM. The CDR3 region is CASSRWTRGTDTQYF. The CDR3, as DNA: TGTGCCAGCAGCAGGTGGACGCGGGGCACAGATACGCAGTATTTT.

The V and J genes are TRBV9 and TRBJ2-7, with D perhaps TRBD2 (6 bases). Trimming took off 3 bases at V and 10 bases at J, with 23 bases between the two ends. This CDR3 has 15 residues. CDR1 and CDR2 from the germline V gene are SGDLS and YYNGEE. The DNA of the CDR3 is TGTGCCAGCAGCGCCCAGATGGGGGGAATGATTGAACAGTACTTC. Translation: CASSAQMGGMIEQYF. Using reference TRBV9 and TRBJ2-7 for the parts outside the CDR3, the full variable domain is DSGVTQTPKHLITATGQRVTLRCSPRSGDLSVYWYQQSLDQGLQFLIQYYNGEERAKGNILERFSAQQFPDLHSELNLSSLELGDSALYFCASSAQMGGMIEQYFGPGTRLTVT.

V and J are TRBV7-2 and TRBJ1-1; tentative D call: TRBD1 (5 bases). Germline CDR1 is SGHTA and CDR2 is FQGNSA. The CDR3 runs to 14 residues. The V end was cut by 5 bases, the J end by 5 bases, with 15 bases between. The CDR3 DNA sequence: TGTGCCAGCAGCACAGGACCGGTTACGACTGAAGCTTTCTTT. Amino acid sequence: CASSTGPVTTEAFF.

Only a few counts were recorded for this clone. V gene TRBV27 combines with J gene TRBJ2-7; TRBD2 matches at 8 bases. The CDR3 has 14 amino acids. CDR1 and CDR2 from the germline V gene are MNHEY and SMNVEV (reference sequence). V lost 3 bases and J lost 1; bases outside the gene matches: 2. The CDR3 protein is CASSFPGGSYEQYF. The CDR3 nucleotides read TGTGCCAGCAGTTTTCCGGGGGGGTCCTACGAGCAGTACTTC.

V and J are TRBV27 and TRBJ1-2, with D possibly matching TRBD1 (6 bases). CDR3 size: 14 residues. Germline CDR1 and CDR2: MNHEY and SMNVEV (reference sequence). V dropped 8 bases and J dropped 10 bases, with 23 bases sitting between them. The chain's CDR3 is CASGQGDGTRIYTF. In nucleotides, the CDR3 is TGTGCCAGCGGCCAGGGAGACGGGACAAGGATCTACACCTTC.

This clone was seen a single time. The chain couples TRBV6-5 to TRBJ2-5, with 10 bases identical to TRBD1. The J call may be in error: the DNA end matches TRBJ2-7 better. CDR3 length: 15 residues. Germline V gene data show CDR1 as MNHEY and CDR2 as SVGAGI. CDR3 DNA: TGTGCCAGCAGTCTCCGGGACAGGGGCCCCTACGAGCAGTACTTC. This codes for CASSLRDRGPYEQYF.

The chain joins TRBV30 to TRBJ1-6, with 9 bases lining up with TRBD1. The CDR3 spans 17 residues. In germline, CDR1 is GTSNPN, CDR2 SVGIG (reference sequence). V dropped 3 bases and J dropped 5; count of bases not matched to a gene: 11. This CDR3 reads CAWSWITGTGNNSPLHF. CDR3 bases: TGTGCCTGGAGCTGGATCACCGGGACAGGGAATAATTCACCCCTCCACTTT.

The chain is built from TRBV7-2 and TRBJ2-5; perhaps TRBD2 as D (5 bases). CDR1 is SGHTA, CDR2 FQGNSA, per germline. The CDR3 runs 16 residues. V was cut by 4 bases and J by 2 bases, with 17 bases left in between. For the CDR3, the DNA is TGTGCCAGCAGCTCGATTCCAGGACGGGGTCAAGAGACCCAGTACTTC. Protein product: CASSSIPGRGQETQYF. Using reference TRBV7-2 and TRBJ2-5 for the parts outside the CDR3, the full variable domain is GAGVSQSPSNKVTEKGKDVELRCDPISGHTALYWYRQSLGQGLEFLIYFQGNSAPDKSGLPSDRFSAERTGGSVSTLTIQRTQQEDSAVYLCASSSIPGRGQETQYFGPGTRLLVL.

The rearrangement links TRBV29-1 to TRBJ1-1; D gene unclear. From germline, CDR1 is SQVTM and CDR2 ANQGSEA. The V and J ends lost 4 bases and 3 bases respectively, with 12 bases between them. CDR3 length equals 13 residues. In nucleotides, the CDR3 is TGCAGCGTTGTCCGTCTTAGTGACACTGAAGCTTTCTTT. Translation gives CSVVRLSDTEAFF.

This clone was detected once. The genes are TRBV7-2 and TRBJ2-4, with 10 bases aligning to TRBD1. V shed 6 bases, J shed 7 bases, and the junction held 21 bases outside the gene matches. The CDR3 has 19 amino acids. Germline CDR1 and CDR2: SGHTA and FQGNSA. CDR3 sequence (DNA): TGTGCCAGCAGTCTGACCCCCGGACAGGGGGTTTGGCGTCGGAACATTCAGTACTTC. Encoded protein: CASSLTPGQGVWRRNIQYF. Variable domain in full (rest from reference TRBV7-2 and TRBJ2-4): GAGVSQSPSNKVTEKGKDVELRCDPISGHTALYWYRQSLGQGLEFLIYFQGNSAPDKSGLPSDRFSAERTGGSVSTLTIQRTQQEDSAVYLCASSLTPGQGVWRRNIQYFGAGTRLSVL.

The V call is TRBV5-4, the J call TRBJ1-1; 10 bases agree with TRBD1. This CDR3 has 14 residues. Looked up from germline, CDR1 is SGHNT and CDR2 is YYREEE (reference sequence). The J segment lost 0 bases and the V segment lost 4 bases, leaving 0 bases of the junction unmatched. The chain's CDR3 is CASSDRGLNTEAFF. The CDR3 DNA reads as TGTGCCAGCAGCGACAGGGGGCTGAACACTGAAGCTTTCTTT. The full variable domain, rest sourced from reference TRBV5-4 and TRBJ1-1, is ETGVTQSPTHLIKTRGQQVTLRCSSQSGHNTVSWYQQALGQGPQFIFQYYREEENGRGNFPPRFSGLQFPNYSSELNVNALELDDSALYLCASSDRGLNTEAFFGQGTRLTVV.

The rearrangement joins TRBV7-3 to TRBJ2-5; weak D call: TRBD1 (7 bases). V lost 1 base and J 5 bases, leaving 17 bases between the germline ends. CDR3 length: 16 amino acids. Looked up from germline, CDR1 is SGHTA and CDR2 is FQGTGA. The CDR3 spells CASSLNPPQGGETQYF. DNA for the CDR3: TGTGCCAGCAGCTTAAACCCCCCTCAGGGGGGCGAGACCCAGTACTTC.

The chain uses TRBV4-1 and TRBJ2-1; 9 bases match TRBD2. V gave up 3 bases and J gave up 9 bases; unmatched junction bases: 9. Germline V gives CDR1 MGHRA, CDR2 YSYEKL. This CDR3 has 15 amino acids. The CDR3 loop reads CASSQLAGESFEQFF. The CDR3 nucleotides read TGCGCCAGCAGCCAGTTAGCGGGAGAATCCTTTGAGCAGTTCTTC.